The next 25 T cell receptor beta chains were all read from a single sample in a study of a mutant IDH1 vaccine in newly diagnosed glioma. For these receptors, no antigen is known. Time point meaning: week 47, end of study. Doses comprised 300 ug of mutant IDH1 20-mer peptide each, plus topical imiquimod. TCRdb's copy holds only in-frame clones and misses some; the assay was immunoSEQ multiplex PCR. The table lists about 56,000 clones, 70% to 85% of them singletons. The sample consisted of PBMCs, taken from a glioma patient whose treatment included an IDH1 peptide vaccine. Receptors were obtained from a man in his fifties with glioma.

V usage is TRBV11-2 and J usage is TRBJ1-1; 7 bases fit TRBD1. The CDR3 extends over 14 amino acids. CDR1 and CDR2 from the germline V gene are SGHAT and FQNNGV. J lost 7 bases, V lost 5 bases, and 10 bases had no gene match. The CDR3 spells CASSRRQGGIEAFF. For the CDR3, the DNA is TGTGCCAGCAGCAGACGACAGGGAGGAATTGAAGCTTTCTTT. Full variable domain (outside the CDR3, taken from reference TRBV11-2 and TRBJ1-1): EAGVAQSPRYKIIEKRQSVAFWCNPISGHATLYWYQQILGQGPKLLIQFQNNGVVDDSQLPKDRFSAERLKGVDSTLKIQPAKLEDSAVYLCASSRRQGGIEAFFGQGTRLTVV.

This sequence joins TRBV2 and TRBJ1-2; TRBD1 is a possible D gene (6 bases). CDR1 and CDR2 from the germline V gene are SNHLY and FYNNEI. This CDR3 is 12 amino acids long. The ends were cut back, 6 bases at V and 5 bases at J, with 10 bases in the middle. The CDR3 nucleotides are TGTGCCAGCAGGGACAGCAGTTATGGCTACACCTTC. Translation gives CASRDSSYGYTF. Variable domain in full (rest from reference TRBV2 and TRBJ1-2): EPEVTQTPSHQVTQMGQEVILRCVPISNHLYFYWYRQILGQKVEFLVSFYNNEISEKSEIFDDQFSVERPDGSNFTLKIRSTKLEDSAMYFCASRDSSYGYTFGSGTRLTVV.

The chain employs TRBV5-6 and TRBJ1-2; TRBD1 matches at 9 bases. The V and J ends lost 3 bases and 0 bases, in that order; junction bases with no gene match: 6. The CDR3 is made up of 16 amino acids. Germline CDR1 and CDR2: SGHDT and YYEEEE. CDR3 sequence: CASSSGTGQPNYGYTF. CDR3 nucleotides: TGTGCCAGCAGCTCCGGGACAGGGCAACCTAACTATGGCTACACCTTC. The full variable domain, with the rest looked up from reference TRBV5-6 and TRBJ1-2, is DAGVTQSPTHLIKTRGQQVTLRCSPKSGHDTVSWYQQALGQGPQFIFQYYEEEERQRGNFPDRFSGHQFPNYSSELNVNALLLGDSALYLCASSSGTGQPNYGYTFGSGTRLTVV.

The chain is built from TRBV29-1 and TRBJ2-3, with a weak D call TRBD1 (5 bases). The V gene's germline CDR1 is SQVTM and CDR2 ANQGSEA. V was pared by 2 bases and J by 7 bases, with 7 bases between. This CDR3 is built from 11 residues. The CDR3 loop reads CSVEPGNTQYF. CDR3 bases: TGCAGCGTTGAACCAGGGAATACGCAGTATTTT.

CDR3 sequence: CASSPDSSGNTIYF. The DNA for the CDR3 is TGCGCCAGCAGCCCAGACAGCTCTGGAAACACCATATATTTT. The V and J genes are TRBV5-1 and TRBJ1-3; tentatively, D is TRBD1 (5 bases). CDR3 length: 14 residues. The germline CDR1 and CDR2 sequences are SGHRS and YFSETQ. Trimming removed 4 bases at V and 0 bases at J, with 8 bases between.

Concerning this clone itself: Germline and junction disagree at one end, which may indicate a read error. The CDR3 DNA follows: TGTGCTAGCAGCTTAACCGGGAACACTGAAGCTTTCTTT. Translation gives CASSLTGNTEAFF. The chain links TRBV7-7 to TRBJ1-1; unclear D gene. Germline assignment: CDR1 SSHAT and CDR2 FNYEAQ (reference sequence). This CDR3 contains 13 residues.

This clone was detected only once. V usage is TRBV9 and J usage is TRBJ1-2; no firm D call. This CDR3 spans 15 amino acids. V was cut by 0 bases and J by 7 bases, with 16 bases left in between. Per the germline V gene, CDR1 is SGDLS and CDR2 is YYNGEE. This CDR3 is CASSVDGSLISGYTF. DNA for the CDR3: TGTGCCAGCAGCGTAGACGGGAGCTTAATATCTGGCTACACCTTC.

The chain uses TRBV10-3 and TRBJ1-3; 9 nucleotides align to TRBD1. This CDR3 is built from 16 residues. J gave up 0 bases and V 8 bases, and 8 bases lay outside the gene matches. Germline V gene data show CDR1 as ENHRY and CDR2 as SYGVKD. CDR3 sequence: CAIGNPGQGSGNTIYF. CDR3 sequence (DNA): TGTGCCATCGGAAACCCGGGACAGGGCTCTGGAAACACCATATATTTT.

The J gene is TRBJ2-7, the V gene TRBV27; D unclear. V was trimmed by 3 bases and J by 7 bases, leaving 7 bases between them. There are 11 residues in the CDR3. Looked up from germline, CDR1 is MNHEY and CDR2 is SMNVEV (reference sequence). CDR3 bases: TGTGCCAGCAGTTTGGGCCTGGAGCAGTACTTC. Translating gives CASSLGLEQYF.

The chain uses TRBV10-3 and TRBJ1-1; 9 positions match TRBD1. Trimming at V came to 6 bases and at J to 1 base, leaving 9 bases not matched to a gene. Germline V CDR1 and CDR2: ENHRY, SYGVKD. CDR3 length: 16 residues. The CDR3 DNA is TGTGCCATCAGAACTACAGGGGGCGCATCGAACACTGAAGCTTTCTTT. Amino acids: CAIRTTGGASNTEAFF.

The rearrangement uses TRBV10-3 and TRBJ1-4; D not resolved. This CDR3 is 15 amino acids long. Trimming left V 0 bases short and J 4 bases short, with 9 bases between. Germline V gene sequence: CDR1 ENHRY, CDR2 SYGVKD. CDR3 coding DNA: TGTGCCATCAGTGAGTCGTTGGCTGTTAATGAAAAACTGTTTTTT. It codes for CAISESLAVNEKLFF.

The chain combines TRBV18 with TRBJ2-5; no clear D. Per the germline V gene, CDR1 is KGHSH and CDR2 is LQKENI. Trimming stripped 0 bases from V and 1 base from J, with 6 bases between. The CDR3 covers 14 residues. Here the CDR3 reads CASSPPASQETQYF. In DNA form, the CDR3 reads TGTGCCAGCTCACCACCGGCCAGCCAAGAGACCCAGTACTTC.

The V and J genes are TRBV7-8 and TRBJ1-1; D gene ambiguous. The length of the CDR3 is 15 residues. From germline, CDR1 is SGHVS and CDR2 FQNEAQ. V was cut by 3 bases and J by 2 bases, with 13 bases left in between. The CDR3 bases are TGTGCCAGCAGCTTGGCTTCGCGCAGAAACACTGAAGCTTTCTTT. Translating gives CASSLASRRNTEAFF.

The V gene is TRBV30, the J gene TRBJ1-5; tentative D call: TRBD1 (5 bases). Germline CDR1 and CDR2: GTSNPN and SVGIG (reference sequence). V dropped 5 bases and J dropped 4 bases, with 12 bases sitting between them. The CDR3 runs to 13 residues. The chain's CDR3 is CAWGTGWNQPQHF. The DNA for the CDR3 is TGTGCCTGGGGGACGGGGTGGAATCAGCCCCAGCATTTT.

This chain connects TRBV6-1 to TRBJ1-2; possible D gene TRBD1, 5 bases. This CDR3 has 15 amino acids. Trimming took off 2 bases at V and 4 bases at J, with 14 bases between the two ends. Germline V gives CDR1 MNHNS, CDR2 SASEGT. CDR3 amino acids: CASSEYSGPTYGYTF. In DNA, the CDR3 is TGTGCCAGCAGTGAATATTCAGGGCCGACCTATGGCTACACCTTC.

This clone was picked up a small number of times. This rearrangement joins TRBV6-1 to TRBJ1-5; TRBD1 aligns across 9 bases. V trimming: 6 bases; J trimming: 4 bases; junction bases outside the gene matches: 10. The germline CDR1 and CDR2 sequences are MNHNS and SASEGT. The length of the CDR3 is 16 residues. In nucleotides, the CDR3 is TGTGCCAGCAGAGAATGGGACAGGGACTATAATCAGCCCCAGCATTTT. Its translation: CASREWDRDYNQPQHF.

In this sample, this clone turned up once. The V and J genes are TRBV11-2 and TRBJ2-3; 7 bases align to TRBD1. The germline CDR1 and CDR2 sequences are SGHAT and FQNNGV. With V trimmed by 2 bases and J by 4 bases, 0 bases remained unmatched. The CDR3 consists of 13 residues. CDR3 DNA sequence: TGTGCCAGCAGCTTACAGGGGGCAGATACGCAGTATTTT. This sequence encodes CASSLQGADTQYF.

This chain links TRBV9 with TRBJ1-2; D unresolved. V gave up 0 bases and J gave up 8 bases, with 11 bases separating them. CDR3 length: 13 residues. The V gene's germline CDR1 is SGDLS and CDR2 YYNGEE. The CDR3 DNA sequence: TGTGCCAGCAGCGTAGAAGGAGTGGGAGGCTACACCTTC. Translating it yields CASSVEGVGGYTF. Looking up the rest from reference TRBV9 and TRBJ1-2 gives the full variable domain: DSGVTQTPKHLITATGQRVTLRCSPRSGDLSVYWYQQSLDQGLQFLIQYYNGEERAKGNILERFSAQQFPDLHSELNLSSLELGDSALYFCASSVEGVGGYTFGSGTRLTVV.

The rearrangement uses TRBV5-6 and TRBJ1-1; D is possibly TRBD1 (5 bases). The germline V gene encodes CDR1 SGHDT and CDR2 YYEEEE. The CDR3 contains 17 residues. Trimming shortened V by 1 base and J by 6 bases, and 22 bases separated the two germline ends. The DNA of the CDR3 is TGTGCCAGCAGCTTGCTGGCCCGGGACCCTGCCCGAGCTGAAGCTTTCTTT. Its protein is CASSLLARDPARAEAFF.

This clone was recorded a few times. This sequence joins TRBV4-1 and TRBJ2-4; weak D call: TRBD2 (7 bases). The CDR3 loop spans 19 amino acids. Looked up from germline, CDR1 is MGHRA and CDR2 is YSYEKL. The V end lost 0 bases, the J end lost 0 bases, and 18 bases lay between the germline ends. The CDR3 DNA follows: TGCGCCAGCAGCCAAGATTCGCCTGGGGGGGCCATAGCCAAAAACATTCAGTACTTC. This translates into CASSQDSPGGAIAKNIQYF.

The genes are TRBV7-2 and TRBJ2-5, with 11 bases matching TRBD2. V was clipped by 5 bases and J by 5 bases; unmatched bases: 10. This CDR3 comprises 16 residues. Germline V lookup: CDR1 SGHTA, CDR2 FQGNSA. The CDR3 bases are TGTGCCAGCAGCCTCCGACTAGCGGGGATAGGGGAGACCCAGTACTTC. Encoded protein: CASSLRLAGIGETQYF.

The sample holds a few counts of this clone. This sequence joins TRBV15 and TRBJ1-4; TRBD1 matches 7 bases. Germline V gene data show CDR1 as LNHNV and CDR2 as YYDKDF (reference sequence). The ends lost 2 bases at V and 7 bases at J; junction bases unmatched: 10. The CDR3 totals 16 residues. CDR3 region: CATSRLSGGGSEKLFF. CDR3 sequence (DNA): TGTGCCACCAGCAGACTATCAGGGGGGGGATCTGAAAAACTGTTTTTT.

The V and J genes are TRBV6-1 and TRBJ1-2; no firm D call. This CDR3 has 13 residues. CDR1 is MNHNS, CDR2 SASEGT, per germline. Trimming took off 7 bases at V and 3 bases at J, with 12 bases between the two ends. This chain's CDR3 is CASTPGRYYGYTF. The CDR3 nucleotides read TGTGCCAGCACCCCCGGACGTTACTATGGCTACACCTTC.

CDR3 sequence: CASQRDRAYEQYF. CDR3 nucleotides: TGTGCCAGCCAGCGGGACAGAGCCTACGAGCAGTACTTC. The chain employs TRBV2 and TRBJ2-7, with D perhaps matching TRBD1 or TRBD2 (7 bases each). With 8 bases removed from V and 2 bases from J, the gap between germline ends came to 13 bases. The germline gives CDR1 SNHLY, CDR2 FYNNEI. The CDR3 contains 13 residues.

The V and J genes are TRBV28 and TRBJ1-1; D possibly corresponds to TRBD1 (5 bases). The CDR3 consists of 15 residues. Germline-derived CDR1 and CDR2 are MDHEN and SYDVKM. Trimming cost V 3 bases and J 1 base, with 12 bases left between them. The CDR3: CASSFSEGRNTEAFF. In nucleotides, the CDR3 is TGTGCCAGCAGTTTTAGTGAGGGGAGGAACACTGAAGCTTTCTTT.